The 32 T cell receptor beta chains reported below all come from one sample, sequenced in a study of memory CD4+ T cells and cytomegalovirus serostatus. The sort gate was single viable CD3+CD4+CD8-CD45RO+ cells for memory CD4+ T cells. The table came from immunoSEQ multiplex PCR; TCRdb's copy has only in-frame clones and leaves some out. The sample yields about 46,000 clones, more than 60% seen once. Material for sequencing was memory CD4+ T cells from blood. Source of these receptors: an adult in good health and CMV-seronegative.

This chain connects TRBV19 to TRBJ2-5, with D tentatively TRBD2 (6 bases). The V gene lost 3 bases and the J gene lost 2 bases, with 10 bases spanning the gap. Germline-derived CDR1 and CDR2 are LNHDA and SQIVND (reference sequence). The CDR3 runs 14 residues. The CDR3 nucleotides are TGTGCCAGTAGTATGGTCGGGAGTCAAGAGACCCAGTACTTC. Encoded protein: CASSMVGSQETQYF.

The chain is built from TRBV5-1 and TRBJ2-2; no firm D call. Germline-derived CDR1 and CDR2 are SGHRS and YFSETQ. Trimming cost V 1 base and J 6 bases, with 13 bases left between them. This CDR3 is built from 15 residues. The CDR3 DNA sequence: TGCGCCAGCAGCTTGTATGACGGTCTGTCCGGGGAGCTGTTTTTT. Protein sequence: CASSLYDGLSGELFF.

The chain couples TRBV6-5 to TRBJ1-6; a possible D gene is TRBD1 (5 bases). The V gene lost 6 bases and the J gene lost 15 bases, with 18 bases spanning the gap. Germline loops: CDR1 MNHEY, CDR2 SVGAGI. CDR3 length: 13 residues. The CDR3 sequence is CASRQGGLTVLHF. The CDR3 bases are TGTGCCAGCAGGCAGGGCGGACTAACCGTCCTCCACTTT.

This rearrangement joins TRBV6-4 to TRBJ1-1, with D possibly TRBD1 on 5 matching bases. V lost 6 bases and J 0 bases, leaving 8 bases between the germline ends. The CDR3 has 13 amino acids. CDR1 MRHNA and CDR2 SNTAGT come from the germline V gene. Here the CDR3 DNA reads TGTGCCAGCAGAGGGACCTTGAACACTGAAGCTTTCTTT. It yields the protein CASRGTLNTEAFF.

V and J are TRBV7-2 and TRBJ1-1; 7 positions match TRBD1. V lost 1 base, J lost 0 bases, and 2 bases stayed unmatched. Per the germline V gene, CDR1 is SGHTA and CDR2 is FQGNSA. There are 15 residues in the CDR3. CDR3 in DNA: TGTGCCAGCAGCTTAGAAGGGACAGTGAACACTGAAGCTTTCTTT. This encodes CASSLEGTVNTEAFF.

The chain recombines TRBV6-4 with TRBJ1-2; possibly TRBD1 for D (6 bases). The germline V gene encodes CDR1 MRHNA and CDR2 SNTAGT. V lost 7 bases and J 1 base, leaving 16 bases between the germline ends. This CDR3 region has 15 residues. The CDR3, as DNA: TGTGCCAGCATCCAATTCGGACAGCTTAACTATGGCTACACCTTC. Translated: CASIQFGQLNYGYTF.

The rearrangement uses TRBV19 and TRBJ2-5; TRBD1 matches at 7 bases. CDR3 size: 14 residues. Germline-derived CDR1 and CDR2 are LNHDA and SQIVND (reference sequence). J was trimmed by 0 bases and V by 3 bases; bases with no gene match: 1. The CDR3 loop reads CASSIGTDQETQYF. In nucleotides, the CDR3 is TGTGCCAGTAGTATTGGGACAGACCAAGAGACCCAGTACTTC.

V and J are TRBV4-2 and TRBJ2-1; 8 nucleotides align to TRBD2. V shed 1 base and J 6 bases; nucleotides not matched to a gene: 11. The CDR3 sequence is 17 residues long. Germline V gene lookup returns CDR1 LGHNA and CDR2 YNFKEQ. CDR3 loop: CASSQAATGGPVNEQFF. The CDR3, as DNA: TGTGCCAGCAGCCAAGCTGCTACGGGGGGGCCGGTCAATGAGCAGTTCTTC.

This chain links TRBV18 with TRBJ1-4; the match to TRBD1 covers 9 bases. V lost 6 bases to trimming and J lost 6 bases; unmatched junction nucleotides: 5. Germline CDR1 and CDR2: KGHSH and LQKENI. There are 14 residues in the CDR3. The CDR3 sequence is CASSTGQGDEKLFF. The CDR3 DNA is TGTGCCAGCTCGACGGGACAGGGCGATGAAAAACTGTTTTTT.

The chain carries TRBV18 and TRBJ2-1; TRBD2 is a possible D gene (5 bases). The germline V gene encodes CDR1 KGHSH and CDR2 LQKENI. V lost 4 bases and J lost 8, with 9 bases in between. This CDR3 is built from 12 residues. CDR3 sequence reads: CASSLGVDEQFF. The DNA for the CDR3 is TGTGCCAGCTCACTCGGGGTAGATGAGCAGTTCTTC.

The rearrangement links TRBV11-3 to TRBJ2-3, with 8 bases aligning to TRBD1. With 5 bases clipped from V and 0 bases from J, the junction kept 7 bases outside the gene matches. The germline gives CDR1 SGHNT, CDR2 YENEEA. CDR3 length equals 16 residues. The CDR3 nucleotides read TGTGCCAGCAGCCGAAGGACAGGGACAAGCACAGATACGCAGTATTTT. Amino acids: CASSRRTGTSTDTQYF.

This clone was counted only a few times. The V and J genes are TRBV6-6 and TRBJ1-6; D unclear. The CDR3 sequence is 14 residues long. V lost 8 bases and J 7 bases, leaving 15 bases between the germline ends. Germline V gene data show CDR1 as MNHNY and CDR2 as SVGAGI (reference sequence). CDR3 sequence reads: CASGKAAANSPLHF. The CDR3, as DNA: TGTGCCAGCGGAAAGGCCGCCGCAAATTCACCCCTCCACTTT.

This clone occurred a few times. This sequence joins TRBV7-6 and TRBJ1-6, with D maybe TRBD1 (5 bases). The germline V gene encodes CDR1 SGHVS and CDR2 FNYEAQ. V was pared by 6 bases and J by 5 bases, with 17 bases between. CDR3 length: 16 amino acids. CDR3 residues: CASRSTPGLHNSPLHF. For the CDR3, the DNA is TGTGCCAGCAGATCTACTCCGGGACTTCATAATTCACCCCTCCACTTT.

This rearrangement joins TRBV5-1 to TRBJ2-3; 7 bases are a match to TRBD1. The CDR3 length is 14 residues. V trimming: 5 bases; J trimming: 0 bases; junction bases outside the gene matches: 3. CDR1 and CDR2 from the germline V gene are SGHRS and YFSETQ. The CDR3 loop is CASRGGASTDTQYF. The CDR3 DNA sequence: TGCGCCAGCAGAGGGGGCGCGAGCACAGATACGCAGTATTTT.

The chain couples TRBV9 to TRBJ1-2; D remains unclear. This CDR3 is 13 amino acids long. The V gene's germline CDR1 is SGDLS and CDR2 YYNGEE. V was shortened by 0 bases and J by 2 bases, with 5 bases between the two germline ends. The CDR3 DNA follows: TGTGCCAGCAGCGTAGAAGTGAACTATGGCTACACCTTC. This translates into CASSVEVNYGYTF. Together with reference TRBV9 and TRBJ1-2, the CDR3 gives the full variable domain: DSGVTQTPKHLITATGQRVTLRCSPRSGDLSVYWYQQSLDQGLQFLIQYYNGEERAKGNILERFSAQQFPDLHSELNLSSLELGDSALYFCASSVEVNYGYTFGSGTRLTVV.

This rearrangement joins TRBV5-1 to TRBJ2-3; 9 bases are shared with TRBD2. This CDR3 has 16 amino acids. With 0 bases clipped from V and 4 bases from J, the junction kept 6 bases outside the gene matches. Germline-derived CDR1 and CDR2 are SGHRS and YFSETQ. CDR3 DNA: TGCGCCAGCAGCTTGGATCTAGCGGGGAACTCAGATACGCAGTATTTT. Encoded protein: CASSLDLAGNSDTQYF.

The chain carries TRBV19 and TRBJ2-4; D is possibly TRBD2 (5 bases). The CDR3 loop spans 17 amino acids. V was cut by 5 bases and J by 0 bases, with 17 bases left in between. The V gene's germline CDR1 is LNHDA and CDR2 SQIVND (reference sequence). CDR3 residues: CASSPETGSLAKNIQYF. CDR3 nucleotides: TGTGCCAGTAGTCCAGAGACGGGGTCGCTAGCCAAAAACATTCAGTACTTC. Filled out from reference TRBV19 and TRBJ2-4, the complete variable domain reads DGGITQSPKYLFRKEGQNVTLSCEQNLNHDAMYWYRQDPGQGLRLIYYSQIVNDFQKGDIAEGYSVSREKKESFPLTVTSAQKNPTAFYLCASSPETGSLAKNIQYFGAGTRLSVL.

V usage is TRBV5-1 and J usage is TRBJ2-5; D may be TRBD1 (6 bases). The V gene lost 4 bases and the J gene lost 5 bases, with 18 bases spanning the gap. CDR1 is SGHRS, CDR2 YFSETQ, per germline. This CDR3 region has 15 residues. CDR3 DNA sequence: TGCGCCAGCAGCAAATACAGGGAAGTTGGTGAGACCCAGTACTTC. The encoded protein is CASSKYREVGETQYF.

By sample share, this clone is medium-sized. This sequence joins TRBV7-2 and TRBJ1-5; 7 bases agree with TRBD1. This CDR3 is built from 14 residues. Germline assignment: CDR1 SGHTA and CDR2 FQGNSA. Germline trimming cut 5 bases from V and 4 bases from J; bases unmatched to any gene: 5. CDR3 protein: CASSVGQPNQPQHF. The DNA for the CDR3 is TGTGCCAGCAGCGTGGGACAGCCTAATCAGCCCCAGCATTTT.

This CDR3 reads CASSSSSYEQYF. Here the CDR3 DNA reads TGTGCCAGCAGCTCGAGCTCCTACGAGCAGTACTTC. The chain joins TRBV7-2 to TRBJ2-7; D ambiguous. CDR1 and CDR2 (germline): SGHTA, FQGNSA. V lost 4 bases and J 0 bases, leaving 4 bases between the germline ends. The CDR3 has 12 amino acids.

V usage is TRBV7-2 and J usage is TRBJ1-1; D uncertain. Germline loops: CDR1 SGHTA, CDR2 FQGNSA. Trimming cost V 10 bases and J 0 bases, with 15 bases left between them. This CDR3 is 14 amino acids long. The CDR3 region has the DNA TGTGCCACCACGACTGGGTACTTGAACACTGAAGCTTTCTTT. This gives the protein CATTTGYLNTEAFF. Drawing the rest from reference TRBV7-2 and TRBJ1-1, the complete variable domain is GAGVSQSPSNKVTEKGKDVELRCDPISGHTALYWYRQSLGQGLEFLIYFQGNSAPDKSGLPSDRFSAERTGGSVSTLTIQRTQQEDSAVYLCATTTGYLNTEAFFGQGTRLTVV.

This clone has a single count. The chain joins TRBV19 to TRBJ1-1; perhaps TRBD1 as D (6 bases). The CDR3 is made up of 16 amino acids. Trimming cost V 3 bases and J 1 base, with 15 bases left between them. The germline CDR1 and CDR2 sequences are LNHDA and SQIVND (reference sequence). The DNA of the CDR3 is TGTGCCAGTAGTATGACAGGTCCCGCCCGGAACACTGAAGCTTTCTTT. This encodes CASSMTGPARNTEAFF.

The chain couples TRBV2 to TRBJ1-2; a weak D match, TRBD1 (5 bases). CDR3 size: 13 residues. With 4 bases removed from V and 4 bases from J, the gap between germline ends came to 10 bases. Germline CDR1 and CDR2: SNHLY and FYNNEI. In DNA form, the CDR3 reads TGTGCCAGCAGTGTATTGGGGGGCTATGGCTACACCTTC. As protein: CASSVLGGYGYTF. Combining the CDR3 with reference TRBV2 and TRBJ1-2 gives the whole variable domain EPEVTQTPSHQVTQMGQEVILRCVPISNHLYFYWYRQILGQKVEFLVSFYNNEISEKSEIFDDQFSVERPDGSNFTLKIRSTKLEDSAMYFCASSVLGGYGYTFGSGTRLTVV.

This chain links TRBV28 with TRBJ2-2; D is ambiguous. The germline V gene has CDR1 MDHEN and CDR2 SYDVKM. Trimming took off 5 bases at V and 2 bases at J, with 9 bases between the two ends. The CDR3 loop spans 14 amino acids. This chain's CDR3 is CASSGPGNTGELFF. For the CDR3, the DNA is TGTGCCAGCAGTGGCCCTGGAAACACCGGGGAGCTGTTTTTT.

This chain links TRBV7-9 with TRBJ1-6, with a tentative D call TRBD1 (6 bases). CDR1 and CDR2 (germline): SEHNR, FQNEAQ (reference sequence). Trimming took off 2 bases at V and 3 bases at J, with 8 bases between the two ends. The CDR3 totals 15 residues. The CDR3 loop reads CASSLPGHYNSPLHF. The CDR3 DNA reads TGTGCCAGCAGCTTACCGGGACACTATAATTCACCCCTCCACTTT.

V is TRBV4-3 and J is TRBJ1-2; no definite D call. The V and J ends lost 1 base and 1 base respectively, with 16 bases between them. The CDR3 covers 17 residues. CDR1 and CDR2 from the germline V gene are LGHNA and YSLEER. CDR3 protein: CASSQARPPLGNYGYTF. Written as DNA, the CDR3 is TGCGCCAGCAGCCAAGCCCGGCCACCCCTGGGTAACTATGGCTACACCTTC.

The CDR3 DNA follows: TGTGCCAGCAGCTTGGGGACCCCGAACACTGAAGCTTTCTTT. Amino acids: CASSLGTPNTEAFF. This chain connects TRBV7-8 to TRBJ1-1, with D possibly TRBD1 on 5 matching bases. V was pared by 3 bases and J by 1 base, with 9 bases between. Per germline, CDR1 SGHVS and CDR2 FQNEAQ. There are 14 residues in the CDR3.

The chain links TRBV18 to TRBJ2-7, with D uncertain. The CDR3 covers 12 residues. Per germline, CDR1 KGHSH and CDR2 LQKENI. V shed 3 bases and J shed 4 bases, with 7 bases lying between them. The CDR3: CASSPDIYEQYF. As DNA, the CDR3 is TGTGCCAGCTCACCTGACATTTACGAGCAGTACTTC. The whole variable domain, filled in from reference TRBV18 and TRBJ2-7, reads NAGVMQNPRHLVRRRGQEARLRCSPMKGHSHVYWYRQLPEEGLKFMVYLQKENIIDESGMPKERFSAEFPKEGPSILRIQQVVRGDSAAYFCASSPDIYEQYFGPGTRLTVT.

Comment on this clone: In the same sample, other DNA sequences code for this CDR3. The chain uses TRBV11-3 and TRBJ2-3, with D uncertain. V lost 0 bases and J 3 bases, leaving 1 base between the germline ends. The CDR3 consists of 12 residues. The germline V gene encodes CDR1 SGHNT and CDR2 YENEEA. The CDR3 spells CASSLDTDTQYF. CDR3 sequence (DNA): TGTGCCAGCAGCTTAGATACAGATACGCAGTATTTT.

This clone was detected once. The chain has TRBV19 and TRBJ2-7; D is unclear. Per germline, CDR1 LNHDA and CDR2 SQIVND (reference sequence). V lost 7 bases and J 3 bases, leaving 19 bases between the germline ends. This CDR3 is built from 15 residues. DNA of the CDR3: TGTGCCAGTACCCAATCGGCCGCCGCGAACTACGAGCAGTACTTC. Translated, it gives CASTQSAAANYEQYF.

V is TRBV2 and J is TRBJ1-5; no firm D call. Germline lookup yields CDR1 SNHLY and CDR2 FYNNEI. Trimming left V 6 bases short and J 2 bases short, with 8 bases between. This CDR3 is 13 amino acids long. The CDR3 bases are TGTGCCAGCAGCTGGGATGGCAATCAGCCCCAGCATTTT. Translating it yields CASSWDGNQPQHF.

The genes are TRBV18 and TRBJ1-1; D is possibly TRBD1 (6 bases). This CDR3 is built from 14 residues. V was trimmed by 6 bases and J by 1 base, leaving 12 bases between them. Per the germline V gene, CDR1 is KGHSH and CDR2 is LQKENI. The CDR3 DNA is TGTGCCAGCTCTCGTGGACAGACGAACACTGAAGCTTTCTTT. It codes for CASSRGQTNTEAFF.